This T cell receptor (beta chain) was profiled in a study of blood T cell repertoires in COVID-19. About the research overall: Samples representing acute and convalescent COVID-19 were sourced from the United States, Italy and Spain. T cells, B-cell-depleted T cells, or PBMCs supplied cDNA or gDNA.

Original processing notes: Using reference gene primer amplification, nucleated cell counts were estimated. The method was immunoSEQ multiplex PCR; TCRdb's version includes in-frame clones alone and lacks a portion of them. V and J calls and clone size are copied from that table; D and trimming were computed from the DNA. Altogether about 160,000 clones are present, just under 95% being singletons, with the ten largest covering about 4.5%. The receptor was isolated from a woman between 50 and 59 years old with acute or convalescent COVID-19. Sequenced: peripheral blood.

The CDR3 sequence is CASSQIAGGPTGELFF. The CDR3 nucleotides read TGTGCCAGCAGCCAGATAGCGGGGGGACCCACCGGGGAGCTGTTTTTT. V and J are TRBV5-4 and TRBJ2-2, with 10 bases identical to TRBD2. CDR1 and CDR2 (germline): SGHNT, YYREEE (reference sequence). J was trimmed by 4 bases and V by 4 bases; bases with no gene match: 7. This CDR3 is 16 amino acids long. Full variable domain (missing parts from reference TRBV5-4 and TRBJ2-2): ETGVTQSPTHLIKTRGQQVTLRCSSQSGHNTVSWYQQALGQGPQFIFQYYREEENGRGNFPPRFSGLQFPNYSSELNVNALELDDSALYLCASSQIAGGPTGELFFGEGSRLTVL.